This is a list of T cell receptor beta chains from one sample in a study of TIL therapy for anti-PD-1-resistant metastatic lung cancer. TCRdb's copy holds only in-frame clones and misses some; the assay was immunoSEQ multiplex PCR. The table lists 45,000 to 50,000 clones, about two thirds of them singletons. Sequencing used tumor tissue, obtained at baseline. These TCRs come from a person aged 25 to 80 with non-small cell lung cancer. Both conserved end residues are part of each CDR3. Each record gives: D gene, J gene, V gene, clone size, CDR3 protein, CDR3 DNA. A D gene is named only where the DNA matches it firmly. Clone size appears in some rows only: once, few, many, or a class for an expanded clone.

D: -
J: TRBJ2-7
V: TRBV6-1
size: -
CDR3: CASRETGELGEQYF
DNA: TGTGCCAGCAGAGAGACAGGAGAACTGGGGGAGCAGTACTTC

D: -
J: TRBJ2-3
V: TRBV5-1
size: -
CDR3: CASSLTVFKTDTQYF
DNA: TGCGCCAGCAGCTTGACAGTTTTCAAGACAGATACGCAGTATTTT

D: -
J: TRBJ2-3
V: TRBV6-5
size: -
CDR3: CASSYSRGGDTQYF
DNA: TGTGCCAGCAGTTACTCCAGGGGAGGAGATACGCAGTATTTT

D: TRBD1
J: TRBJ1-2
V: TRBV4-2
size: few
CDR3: CASSQGTGVHGYTF
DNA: TGTGCCAGCAGCCAAGGGACAGGGGTTCATGGCTACACCTTC

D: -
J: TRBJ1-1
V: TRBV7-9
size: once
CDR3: CASSLSWPEAFF
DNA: TGTGCCAGCAGCTTATCCTGGCCTGAAGCTTTCTTT

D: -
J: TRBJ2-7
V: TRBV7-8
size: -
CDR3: CASSVRYEQYF
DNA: TGTGCCAGCAGCGTACGCTACGAGCAGTACTTC

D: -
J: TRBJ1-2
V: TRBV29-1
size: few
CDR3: CSAGGYNYGYTF
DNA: TGCAGCGCCGGAGGTTATAACTATGGCTACACCTTC

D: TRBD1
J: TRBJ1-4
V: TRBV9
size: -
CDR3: CASSPLTGRVNEKLFF
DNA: TGTGCCAGCAGCCCCTTGACAGGGCGGGTAAACGAAAAACTGTTTTTT

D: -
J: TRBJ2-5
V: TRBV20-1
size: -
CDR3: CGAVAKETQYF
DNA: TGCGGAGCCGTAGCGAAAGAGACCCAGTACTTC

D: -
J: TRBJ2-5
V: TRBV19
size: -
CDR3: CASSAWLYEETQYF
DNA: TGTGCCAGTAGTGCCTGGCTATACGAAGAGACCCAGTACTTC

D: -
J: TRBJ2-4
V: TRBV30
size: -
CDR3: CAWSVRGSKNIQYF
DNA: TGTGCCTGGAGTGTCAGGGGTTCCAAAAACATTCAGTACTTC

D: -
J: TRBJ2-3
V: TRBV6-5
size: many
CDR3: CASTGSTDTQYF
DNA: TGTGCCAGCACAGGTTCGACAGATACGCAGTATTTT

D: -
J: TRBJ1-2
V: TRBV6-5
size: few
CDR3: CASSNDRYGYTF
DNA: TGTGCCAGCAGTAACGACAGATATGGCTACACCTTC

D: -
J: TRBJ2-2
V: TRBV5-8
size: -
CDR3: CASSPYGRNTGELFF
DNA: TGTGCCAGCAGCCCTTATGGACGGAACACCGGGGAGCTGTTTTTT

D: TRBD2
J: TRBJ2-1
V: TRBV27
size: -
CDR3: CASIPFTSGIYNEQFF
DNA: TGTGCCAGCATACCCTTCACTAGCGGGATTTACAATGAGCAGTTCTTC

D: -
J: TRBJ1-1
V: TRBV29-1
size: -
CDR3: CSVGAGEEVSFGAFF
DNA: TGCAGCGTTGGGGCTGGGGAGGAGGTCAGTTTTGGAGCTTTCTTT

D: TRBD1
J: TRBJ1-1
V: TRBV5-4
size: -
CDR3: CASSLGQGRITEAFF
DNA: TGTGCCAGCAGCCTAGGACAGGGAAGGATCACTGAAGCTTTCTTT

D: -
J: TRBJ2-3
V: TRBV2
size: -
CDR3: CASSEAGGGYTQYF
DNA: TGTGCCAGCAGTGAAGCGGGGGGCGGGTATACGCAGTATTTT

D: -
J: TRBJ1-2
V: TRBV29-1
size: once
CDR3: CSVESAGYTF
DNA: TGCAGCGTTGAGTCAGCTGGCTACACCTTC

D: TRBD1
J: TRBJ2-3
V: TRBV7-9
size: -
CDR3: CASSPGQGIPDTQYF
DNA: TGTGCCAGCAGCCCGGGACAGGGGATCCCAGATACGCAGTATTTT

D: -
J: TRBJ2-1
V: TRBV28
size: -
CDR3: CASSSRSGSPYNEQFF
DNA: TGTGCCAGCAGTTCTCGTTCCGGGAGCCCCTACAATGAGCAGTTCTTC

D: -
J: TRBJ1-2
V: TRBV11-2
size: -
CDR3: CASSLGSGYGGGYTF
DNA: TGTGCCAGCAGCTTAGGTTCCGGGTATGGAGGTGGCTACACCTTC

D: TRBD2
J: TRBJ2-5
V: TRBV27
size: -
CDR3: CASSFGSGAETQYF
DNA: TGTGCCAGCAGTTTTGGTAGCGGGGCGGAGACCCAGTACTTC

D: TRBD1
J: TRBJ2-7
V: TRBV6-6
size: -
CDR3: CASSRGQGYEQYF
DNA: TGTGCCAGCAGCCGGGGACAGGGCTACGAGCAGTACTTC

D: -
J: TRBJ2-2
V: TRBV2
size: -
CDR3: CASRMGGGELFF
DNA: TGTGCCAGCAGGATGGGCGGCGGGGAGCTGTTTTTT

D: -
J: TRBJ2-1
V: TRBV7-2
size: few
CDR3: CASSSTGRSGNEQFF
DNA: TGTGCCAGCAGCTCTACAGGGCGTTCGGGCAATGAGCAGTTCTTC

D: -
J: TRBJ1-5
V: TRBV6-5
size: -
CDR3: CASSLDGYSNQPQHF
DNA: TGTGCCAGCAGTCTCGACGGTTATAGCAATCAGCCCCAGCATTTT

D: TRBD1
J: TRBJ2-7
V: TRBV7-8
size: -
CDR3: CASSLGTGPTYEQYF
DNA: TGTGCCAGCAGCTTAGGGACAGGACCTACCTACGAGCAGTACTTC